A single sample is the source of the 9 T cell receptor beta chains below, sequenced in a study of blood T cell repertoires in COVID-19. Some clones are missing from TCRdb's copy, which holds only in-frame ones; the method was immunoSEQ multiplex PCR. The table lists some 210,000 clones, 81% of them singletons. The sequencing sample was made of PBMCs or T cells enriched from blood (not recorded which). Receptors were obtained from a man aged 40-55 years who had recovered from COVID-19.

As DNA, the CDR3 is TGTGCCAGCAGTGAAACCGTGAAGGGGCAAGGCTACACCTTC. Its protein product is CASSETVKGQGYTF. The chain carries TRBV2 and TRBJ1-2; the D gene is possibly TRBD1 (5 bases). CDR3 size: 14 residues. The V end lost 2 bases, the J end lost 8 bases, and 15 bases lay between the germline ends. Looked up from germline, CDR1 is SNHLY and CDR2 is FYNNEI.

The chain has TRBV5-1 and TRBJ2-3; 15 bases agree with TRBD2. V lost 2 bases and J lost 2; bases outside the gene matches: 6. The CDR3 length is 18 residues. Germline CDR1 reads SGHRS; CDR2 reads YFSETQ. CDR3 nucleotides: TGCGCCAGCAGCTTTGGACTAGCGGGAGGGAGAAACACAGATACGCAGTATTTT. Amino acids: CASSFGLAGGRNTDTQYF.

This clone has more than one count but fewer than ten. The chain employs TRBV19 and TRBJ1-2; TRBD1 aligns across 7 bases. The V segment lost 9 bases and the J segment 2 bases; nucleotides outside the gene matches: 9. The CDR3 has 14 residues. Germline V CDR1 and CDR2: LNHDA, SQIVND (reference sequence). CDR3 loop: CASQGTAPNYGYTF. The CDR3 nucleotides read TGTGCCAGCCAGGGGACAGCACCGAACTATGGCTACACCTTC.

This clone came up a few times. The rearrangement uses TRBV5-1 and TRBJ1-1, with 8 positions matching TRBD1. The CDR3 is made up of 18 amino acids. The V gene's germline CDR1 is SGHRS and CDR2 YFSETQ. The V segment lost 2 bases and the J segment 3 bases; nucleotides outside the gene matches: 15. CDR3 sequence reads: CASSLLPGQALRDTEAFF. DNA of the CDR3: TGCGCCAGCAGCTTATTGCCGGGACAGGCCTTGAGGGACACTGAAGCTTTCTTT.

The chain links TRBV7-9 to TRBJ1-6; D perhaps matches TRBD1 (5 bases). Germline CDR1 SEHNR, CDR2 FQNEAQ (reference sequence). The CDR3 sequence is 12 residues long. Trimming pared 8 bases from V and 7 bases from J, leaving 9 bases between. In DNA, the CDR3 is TGTGCCAGCGATCAGGGAAATTCACCCCTCCACTTT. Amino acid sequence: CASDQGNSPLHF.

This clone turned up a few times. The J gene is TRBJ2-1, the V gene TRBV7-8, with 11 bases matching TRBD1. Germline assignment: CDR1 SGHVS and CDR2 FQNEAQ. CDR3 length: 15 residues. V lost 2 bases, J lost 7 bases, and 4 bases stayed unmatched. The CDR3 reads CASSLLGQGANEQFF. The CDR3 DNA is TGTGCCAGCAGCTTACTAGGACAGGGGGCGAATGAGCAGTTCTTC.

The V and J genes are TRBV7-8 and TRBJ1-2; tentatively, D is TRBD1 (5 bases). This CDR3 has 15 residues. Germline lookup yields CDR1 SGHVS and CDR2 FQNEAQ. The V end was cut by 0 bases, the J end by 4 bases, with 12 bases between. The CDR3 spells CASSLAGAVLYGYTF. CDR3 coding DNA: TGTGCCAGCAGCTTAGCAGGGGCCGTACTCTATGGCTACACCTTC.

There are a few counts of this clone. The chain carries TRBV5-1 and TRBJ2-1, with D tentatively TRBD1 (5 bases). CDR1 and CDR2 from the germline V gene are SGHRS and YFSETQ. With 1 base removed from V and 5 bases from J, the gap between germline ends came to 13 bases. This CDR3 has 15 residues. The chain's CDR3 is CASSLFGTGNNEQFF. CDR3 DNA sequence: TGCGCCAGCAGCTTGTTCGGCACAGGCAACAATGAGCAGTTCTTC.

V usage is TRBV14 and J usage is TRBJ1-2; D not certain. The V gene's germline CDR1 is SGHDN and CDR2 FVKESK. The length of the CDR3 is 14 residues. V shed 4 bases and J shed 8 bases, with 17 bases lying between them. In DNA form, the CDR3 reads TGTGCCAGCAGCCTTTTGCCGAGCGGAGTAGGCTACACCTTC. Protein sequence: CASSLLPSGVGYTF.